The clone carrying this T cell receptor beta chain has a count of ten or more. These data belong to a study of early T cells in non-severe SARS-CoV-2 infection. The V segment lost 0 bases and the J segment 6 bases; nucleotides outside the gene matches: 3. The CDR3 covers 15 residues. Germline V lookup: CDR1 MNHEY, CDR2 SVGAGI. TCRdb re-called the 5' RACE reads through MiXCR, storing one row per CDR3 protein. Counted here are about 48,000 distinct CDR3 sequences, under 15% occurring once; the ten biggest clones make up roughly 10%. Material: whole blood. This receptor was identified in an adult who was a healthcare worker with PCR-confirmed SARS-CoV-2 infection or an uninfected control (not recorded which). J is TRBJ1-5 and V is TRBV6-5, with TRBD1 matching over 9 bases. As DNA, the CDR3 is TGTGCCAGCAGTTACTCGGGACAGGGAGCTCAGCCCCAGCATTTT. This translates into CASSYSGQGAQPQHF.